Each of the 2 T cell receptor beta chains below was sequenced from the same sample in a study of blood T cell repertoires in COVID-19. Produced via immunoSEQ multiplex PCR; TCRdb's table is partial and in-frame only. This sample has under 45,000 clones, with approximately 88% found just once. Sequencing used peripheral blood. The receptors were sampled from a human donor in a cohort sampled during active COVID-19.

The chain carries TRBV6-5 and TRBJ1-3; D not certain. The ends were cut back, 2 bases at V and 0 bases at J, with 8 bases in the middle. The germline gives CDR1 MNHEY, CDR2 SVGAGI. The CDR3 loop spans 15 amino acids. The CDR3: CASSYTSGSGNTIYF. In DNA form, the CDR3 reads TGTGCCAGCAGTTACACGAGCGGCTCTGGAAACACCATATATTTT.

This sequence joins TRBV7-8 and TRBJ1-6; maybe TRBD1 (6 bases). V lost 6 bases and J lost 6, with 18 bases in between. This CDR3 has 16 amino acids. Germline lookup yields CDR1 SGHVS and CDR2 FQNEAQ. In nucleotides, the CDR3 is TGTGCCAGCAGTTCGCCTTCGGGACATTCTAATTCACCCCTCCACTTT. Translation gives CASSSPSGHSNSPLHF.